The 15 T cell receptor beta chains below were found in one sample sequenced in a study of CD8 T cells in ankylosing spondylitis (dated by TCRdb to 2017 to 2019). Library prep was done by 5' RACE. TCRdb lists the instrument as Illumina HiSeq 2500. TCRdb's own reprocessing of the public reads used fastp at Q25 and MiXCR and kept productive beta chains. Merged by CDR3 protein, the rows form single entries marked with the most common genes and DNA. A total of about 240,000 distinct CDR3 sequences appear in this sample, less than 10% of them only once. The top ten clones comprise under 7.5% of the sample. The sequencing input was blood, either unsorted or a sorted T cell fraction (not recorded which). These receptors were collected from a male donor with ankylosing spondylitis or in good health (not recorded which).

This clonotype was recorded many times. One end of the junction varies from germline; a read error may be responsible. The rearrangement uses TRBV5-1 and TRBJ1-1, with D possibly TRBD1 on 5 matching bases. The CDR3 runs to 13 residues. The germline gives CDR1 SGHRS, CDR2 YFSETQ. Here the CDR3 reads CASSLVGDTEAFF. DNA of the CDR3: TGTGCCAGCAGCTTGGTAGGGGACACTGAAGCTTTCTTT.

The chain uses TRBV19 and TRBJ2-3; TRBD1 agrees at 7 bases. The CDR3 spans 15 residues. Trimming cost V 8 bases and J 4 bases; bases outside gene matches: 12. Germline-derived CDR1 and CDR2 are LNHDA and SQIVND (reference sequence). Here the CDR3 reads CASSQNYRGSDTQYF. The CDR3 nucleotides read TGTGCCAGTTCCCAAAACTACAGGGGATCAGATACGCAGTATTTT.

This clonotype was counted at least ten times. This chain's CDR3 is CASSIPEGGTYEQYF. The CDR3 DNA follows: TGTGCCAGCAGTATCCCTGAGGGGGGAACCTACGAGCAGTACTTC. This chain connects TRBV6-1 to TRBJ2-7, with D perhaps TRBD1 or TRBD2 (6 bases each). Germline V gene lookup returns CDR1 MNHNS and CDR2 SASEGT. The germline V and J ends were trimmed by 5 bases and 2 bases, with 16 bases remaining between them. The CDR3 covers 15 residues.

The chain has TRBV5-1 and TRBJ2-6; TRBD1 agrees at 7 bases. Germline CDR1 and CDR2: SGHRS and YFSETQ. CDR3 size: 16 residues. Trimming removed 1 base from V and 3 bases from J; junction bases left unmatched: 4. CDR3 region: CASSLTTGYGANVLTF. CDR3 bases: TGCGCCAGCAGCTTGACGACAGGGTATGGGGCCAACGTCCTGACTTTC.

This clonotype has ten or more counts. The rearrangement links TRBV7-2 to TRBJ2-5; TRBD1 is a possible D gene (5 bases). The CDR3 has 14 residues. Germline CDR1 SGHTA, CDR2 FQGNSA. Trimming left V 5 bases short and J 1 base short, with 11 bases between. CDR3 coding DNA: TGTGCCAGCAGCATAGGGGCTTTCCAAGAGACCCAGTACTTC. Translation gives CASSIGAFQETQYF.

In its sample, this clonotype was seen many times. The rearrangement uses TRBV4-3 and TRBJ2-1; possibly TRBD1 or TRBD2 for D (6 bases each). V gave up 0 bases and J gave up 7 bases, with 16 bases separating them. Germline CDR1 reads LGHNA; CDR2 reads YSLEER. The CDR3 loop spans 16 amino acids. The CDR3 loop reads CASSQDFRGVQNEQFF. The CDR3 DNA is TGCGCCAGCAGCCAAGATTTTAGGGGGGTTCAGAATGAGCAGTTCTTC.

This clonotype has more than one count but fewer than ten. V is TRBV3-1 and J is TRBJ1-5, with TRBD1 as a possible D gene (5 bases). The germline V and J ends were trimmed by 4 bases and 9 bases, with 16 bases remaining between them. The CDR3 contains 14 residues. Germline CDR1 is LGHDT and CDR2 is YNNKEL (reference sequence). The CDR3 sequence is CASSLGTSGRPQHF. CDR3 DNA: TGTGCCAGCAGCCTAGGGACGTCCGGAAGGCCCCAGCATTTT.

This clonotype was detected many times. The chain joins TRBV20-1 to TRBJ1-1; a weak D match, TRBD1 (6 bases). This CDR3 spans 14 amino acids. Trimming took off 0 bases at V and 5 bases at J, with 13 bases between the two ends. Germline V gene data show CDR1 as DFQATT and CDR2 as SNEGSKA (reference sequence). This chain's CDR3 is CSARDHRERTEAFF. The CDR3 DNA is TGCAGTGCTAGAGACCACAGGGAGAGGACTGAAGCTTTCTTT.

This clonotype appeared many times. This chain links TRBV20-1 with TRBJ2-1, with 14 bases fitting TRBD2. This CDR3 is built from 15 residues. Germline V gene lookup returns CDR1 DFQATT and CDR2 SNEGSKA (reference sequence). The V and J ends lost 5 bases and 7 bases, in that order; junction bases with no gene match: 7. Here the CDR3 DNA reads TGCAGTGCTCCCCCCGGGACTAGCGGGAGAAATGAGCAGTTCTTC. Its translation: CSAPPGTSGRNEQFF.

Ten or more counts support this clonotype. The chain employs TRBV10-3 and TRBJ1-1; D call uncertain. Trimming shortened V by 5 bases and J by 4 bases, and 11 bases separated the two germline ends. The CDR3 is 13 amino acids. Germline V gene data show CDR1 as ENHRY and CDR2 as SYGVKD. The CDR3 DNA reads as TGTGCCATCAGTTCCAAGTATGCCACTGAAGCTTTCTTT. Protein sequence: CAISSKYATEAFF.

V and J are TRBV7-2 and TRBJ2-5; D could derive from TRBD1 or TRBD2 (5 bases each). Looked up from germline, CDR1 is SGHTA and CDR2 is FQGNSA. V gave up 4 bases and J gave up 1 base, with 7 bases separating them. This CDR3 comprises 13 residues. This CDR3 is CASSSGTQETQYF. CDR3 coding DNA: TGTGCCAGCAGCTCGGGGACCCAAGAGACCCAGTACTTC.

The sample holds many counts of this clonotype. This chain joins TRBV20-1 and TRBJ1-6; D remains ambiguous. The CDR3 covers 12 residues. Germline V gene sequence: CDR1 DFQATT, CDR2 SNEGSKA (reference sequence). Trimming took off 3 bases at V and 6 bases at J, with 6 bases between the two ends. This CDR3 reads CSARRVNSPLHF. CDR3 in DNA: TGCAGTGCTAGGAGGGTTAATTCACCCCTCCACTTT.

This clonotype was seen at least ten times. The V call is TRBV19, the J call TRBJ1-3; the D gene is possibly TRBD1 (6 bases). Deletions cut 2 bases from V and 0 bases from J, with 11 bases between. Per the germline V gene, CDR1 is LNHDA and CDR2 is SQIVND (reference sequence). The CDR3 is 16 residues long. This chain's CDR3 is CASSIRGYSSGNTIYF. The CDR3 DNA reads TGTGCCAGTAGTATAAGGGGGTACAGCTCTGGAAACACCATATATTTT.

The sample holds a few counts of this clonotype. V gene TRBV20-1 combines with J gene TRBJ2-1; 10 bases match TRBD2. Trimming cost V 7 bases and J 4 bases; bases outside gene matches: 4. This CDR3 is built from 13 residues. Germline V gene lookup returns CDR1 DFQATT and CDR2 SNEGSKA (reference sequence). CDR3 residues: CSVLAGAYNEQFF. The DNA for the CDR3 is TGCAGTGTGCTAGCGGGAGCTTACAATGAGCAGTTCTTC.

Concerning this clonotype: A much larger clone differs by one base, so this may be a read error. The chain combines TRBV29-1 with TRBJ1-1; D is unresolved. From germline, CDR1 is SQVTM and CDR2 ANQGSEA. The CDR3 is 11 amino acids. In nucleotides, the CDR3 is TGCAGCCTTGAGGGTAGGGCTGAAGCTTTCTTT. It specifies CSLEGRAEAFF.